Reported below is one TCR beta chain. Its antigen is currently unknown. The sample belongs to a study of OX40 agonist ivuxolimab in advanced cancers. TCRdb's table, derived via immunoSEQ multiplex PCR, lists solely in-frame clones and lacks some. The sample has some 39,000 clones, 81% seen once. Whole-study results and caveats: Expanded peripheral T cell antigen specificity was not determined. Relative to CD4+ cells, CD8+ T cells on average had more expanded clones.

The germline gives CDR1 SGHNT, CDR2 YYREEE (reference sequence). This CDR3 has 15 residues. V lost 0 bases to trimming and J lost 13 bases, with 20 bases between them. This clonotype was obtained from an adult with an advanced solid tumor such as melanoma, head and neck, liver or kidney cancer. The chain carries TRBV5-4 and TRBJ2-1; tentative D call: TRBD1 (5 bases). The sequenced sample was CD4+ or CD8+ T cells sorted from blood, obtained in a trial of the OX40 agonist ivuxolimab. CDR3 sequence reads: CASSLAGRTGASQFF. The CDR3 DNA is TGTGCCAGCAGCTTGGCAGGGCGAACAGGAGCCTCACAGTTCTTC.